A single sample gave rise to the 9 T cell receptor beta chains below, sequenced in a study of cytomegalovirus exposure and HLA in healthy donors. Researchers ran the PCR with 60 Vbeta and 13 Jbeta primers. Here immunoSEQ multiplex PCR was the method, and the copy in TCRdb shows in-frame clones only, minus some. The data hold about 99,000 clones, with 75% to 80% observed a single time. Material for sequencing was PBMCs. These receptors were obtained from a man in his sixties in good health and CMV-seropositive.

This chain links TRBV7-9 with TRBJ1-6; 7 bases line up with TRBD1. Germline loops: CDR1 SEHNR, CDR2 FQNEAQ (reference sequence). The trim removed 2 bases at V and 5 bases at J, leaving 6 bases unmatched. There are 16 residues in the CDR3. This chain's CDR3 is CASSLTTGLDNSPLHF. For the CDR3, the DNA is TGTGCCAGCAGCTTAACGACAGGGCTTGATAATTCACCCCTCCACTTT. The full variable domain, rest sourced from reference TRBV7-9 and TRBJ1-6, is DTGVSQNPRHKITKRGQNVTFRCDPISEHNRLYWYRQTLGQGPEFLTYFQNEAQLEKSRLLSDRFSAERPKGSFSTLEIQRTEQGDSAMYLCASSLTTGLDNSPLHFGNGTRLTVT.

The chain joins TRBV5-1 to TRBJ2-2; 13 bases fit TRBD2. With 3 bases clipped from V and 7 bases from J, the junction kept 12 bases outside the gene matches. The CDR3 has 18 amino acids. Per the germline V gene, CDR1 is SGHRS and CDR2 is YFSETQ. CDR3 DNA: TGCGCCAGCAGCTCGGGACTAGCGGGGTCGGGGAACGTCGGGGAGCTGTTTTTT. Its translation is CASSSGLAGSGNVGELFF.

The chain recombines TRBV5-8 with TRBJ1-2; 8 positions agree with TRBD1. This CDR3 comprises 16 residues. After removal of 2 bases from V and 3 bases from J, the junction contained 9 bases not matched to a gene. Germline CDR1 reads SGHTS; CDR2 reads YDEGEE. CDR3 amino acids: CASSFQRTGIDYGYTF. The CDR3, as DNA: TGTGCCAGCAGCTTTCAGCGGACAGGGATCGACTATGGCTACACCTTC.

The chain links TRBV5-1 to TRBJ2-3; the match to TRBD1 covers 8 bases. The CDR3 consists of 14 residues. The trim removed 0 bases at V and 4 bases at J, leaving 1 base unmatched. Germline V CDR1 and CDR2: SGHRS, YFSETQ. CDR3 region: CASSLVQGADTQYF. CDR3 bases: TGCGCCAGCAGCTTGGTACAGGGGGCAGATACGCAGTATTTT.

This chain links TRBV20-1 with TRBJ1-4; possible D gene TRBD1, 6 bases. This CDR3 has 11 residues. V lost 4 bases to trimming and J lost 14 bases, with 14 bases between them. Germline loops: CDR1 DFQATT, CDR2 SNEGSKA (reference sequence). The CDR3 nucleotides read TGCAGTGCTACACAGGGCGGAGGTCTGTTTTTT. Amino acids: CSATQGGGLFF.

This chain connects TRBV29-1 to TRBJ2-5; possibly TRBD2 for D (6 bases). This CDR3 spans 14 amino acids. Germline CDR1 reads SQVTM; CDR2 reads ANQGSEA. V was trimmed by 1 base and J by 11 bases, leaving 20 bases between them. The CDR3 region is CSVEVASITREQYF. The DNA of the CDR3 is TGCAGCGTTGAAGTGGCGTCCATAACTCGGGAGCAGTACTTC.

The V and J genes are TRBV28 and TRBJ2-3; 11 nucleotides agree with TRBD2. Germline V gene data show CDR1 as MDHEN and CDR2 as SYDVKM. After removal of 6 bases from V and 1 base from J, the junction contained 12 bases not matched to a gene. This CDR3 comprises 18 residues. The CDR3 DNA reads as TGTGCCAGCAGCCCCTGGGCTAGCGGGGGGATTCGCACAGATACGCAGTATTTT. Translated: CASSPWASGGIRTDTQYF.

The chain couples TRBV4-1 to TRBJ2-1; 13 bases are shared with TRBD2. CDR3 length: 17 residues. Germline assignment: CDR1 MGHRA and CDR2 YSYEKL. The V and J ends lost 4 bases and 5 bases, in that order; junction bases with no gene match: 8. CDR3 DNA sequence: TGCGCCAGCAGCCTGGAAACCGGACTAGCGGGGGACAATGAGCAGTTCTTC. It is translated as CASSLETGLAGDNEQFF.

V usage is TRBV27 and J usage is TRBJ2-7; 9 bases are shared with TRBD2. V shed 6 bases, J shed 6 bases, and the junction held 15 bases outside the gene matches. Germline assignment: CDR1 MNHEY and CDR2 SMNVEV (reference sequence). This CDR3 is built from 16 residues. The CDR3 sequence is CASSLLRVSREGEQYF. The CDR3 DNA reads TGTGCCAGCAGCCTATTGCGGGTCTCGCGGGAGGGCGAGCAGTACTTC.